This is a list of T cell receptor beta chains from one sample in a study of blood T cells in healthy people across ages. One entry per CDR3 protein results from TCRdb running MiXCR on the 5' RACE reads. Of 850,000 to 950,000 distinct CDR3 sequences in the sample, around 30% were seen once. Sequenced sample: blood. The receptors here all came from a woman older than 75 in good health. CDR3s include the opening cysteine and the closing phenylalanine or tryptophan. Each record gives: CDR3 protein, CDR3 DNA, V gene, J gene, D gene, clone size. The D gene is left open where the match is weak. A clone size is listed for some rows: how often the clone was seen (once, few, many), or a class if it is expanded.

CDR3aa: CATSGSVAGGTETQYF; CDR3nt: TGTGCCACCAGTGGGTCGGTAGCGGGGGGCACAGAGACCCAGTACTTC; v_gene: TRBV24-1; j_gene: TRBJ2-5; d_gene: TRBD2; abundance: many
CDR3aa: CASSSSGGTYNEQFF; CDR3nt: TGCGCCAGCAGCTCTAGCGGGGGGACTTACAATGAGCAGTTCTTC; v_gene: TRBV5-1; j_gene: TRBJ2-1; d_gene: TRBD2; abundance: many
CDR3aa: CASSLVASAALHEQFF; CDR3nt: TGTGCCAGCAGCTTAGTAGCGAGCGCCGCCCTCCATGAGCAGTTCTTC; v_gene: TRBV7-2; j_gene: TRBJ2-1; d_gene: .; abundance: many
CDR3aa: CASSPTRTAHGPQHF; CDR3nt: TGTGCCAGCAGCCCTACCAGGACCGCCCATGGTCCCCAGCATTTT; v_gene: TRBV7-2; j_gene: TRBJ1-5; d_gene: .; abundance: many
CDR3aa: CATSDQSGQGRVTQYF; CDR3nt: TGTGCCACCAGTGATCAATCCGGACAGGGTCGAGTTACGCAGTATTTT; v_gene: TRBV24-1; j_gene: TRBJ2-3; d_gene: TRBD1; abundance: many
CDR3aa: CASQRSGGQGGTEAFF; CDR3nt: TGTGCCTCCCAGCGGTCAGGGGGACAGGGAGGAACTGAAGCTTTCTTT; v_gene: TRBV6-1; j_gene: TRBJ1-1; d_gene: TRBD1; abundance: .
CDR3aa: CASSARPLGNDEQFF; CDR3nt: TGTGCCAGCAGCGCGCGACCCCTAGGGAACGATGAGCAGTTCTTC; v_gene: TRBV11-3; j_gene: TRBJ2-1; d_gene: .; abundance: few
CDR3aa: CASSTSGGAHFEQFF; CDR3nt: TGTGCCAGCAGCACTAGCGGGGGGGCTCACTTTGAGCAGTTCTTC; v_gene: TRBV7-2; j_gene: TRBJ2-1; d_gene: TRBD2; abundance: .
CDR3aa: CSGSGTASTDTQYF; CDR3nt: TGCAGCGGGTCCGGGACAGCTAGCACAGATACGCAGTATTTT; v_gene: TRBV29-1; j_gene: TRBJ2-3; d_gene: TRBD1; abundance: many
CDR3aa: CASIPIVRGRVSTDAEYF; CDR3nt: TGTGCCAGCATCCCCATCGTAAGGGGAAGAGTGAGCACAGATGCGGAGTATTTT; v_gene: TRBV12-3/TRBV12-4; j_gene: TRBJ2-3; d_gene: .; abundance: .
CDR3aa: CASGAGGQFF; CDR3nt: TGTGCCAGTGGGGCCGGGGGGCAGTTCTTC; v_gene: TRBV6-1; j_gene: TRBJ2-1; d_gene: .; abundance: many
CDR3aa: CASSDLGRGNEQYF; CDR3nt: TGTGCCAGCAGTGACTTGGGCAGGGGAAATGAGCAGTACTTC; v_gene: TRBV6-5; j_gene: TRBJ2-5; d_gene: .; abundance: .